These 14 T cell receptor beta chains were all obtained from the same sample, sequenced in a study of identical twins' blood T cells. TCRdb called the 5' RACE reads again in MiXCR, with one record for every CDR3 protein. This table has roughly 340,000 distinct CDR3 sequences, over 25% appearing once. The sequenced sample was PBMCs. These receptors were obtained from a woman between 18 and 55 years old in good health.

The chain joins TRBV7-9 to TRBJ1-1, with TRBD1 matching 8 bases. This CDR3 has 14 amino acids. V shed 5 bases, J shed 1 base, and the junction held 3 bases outside the gene matches. CDR1 is SEHNR and CDR2 is FQNEAQ in the germline V gene (reference sequence). The CDR3, as DNA: TGTGCCAGCAGCATCGGACAGGGGAACACTGAAGCTTTCTTT. Its translation: CASSIGQGNTEAFF.

This clonotype appeared many times. The chain employs TRBV6-4 and TRBJ1-2; D is ambiguous. CDR1 and CDR2 (germline): MRHNA, SNTAGT. This CDR3 has 13 residues. V was pared by 6 bases and J by 4 bases, with 12 bases between. The CDR3 reads CASSYGFGYGYTF. The CDR3 bases are TGTGCCAGCAGCTACGGGTTCGGCTATGGCTACACCTTC.

This clonotype was found a few times. This sequence joins TRBV20-1 and TRBJ1-6; D call uncertain. Trimming pared 6 bases from V and 8 bases from J, leaving 17 bases between. This CDR3 spans 14 amino acids. The germline V gene encodes CDR1 DFQATT and CDR2 SNEGSKA (reference sequence). CDR3 sequence reads: CSAPARENDSPLHF. CDR3 nucleotide sequence: TGCAGTGCCCCGGCCCGGGAGAATGATTCACCCCTCCACTTT.

This chain uses TRBV4-3 with TRBJ1-2; unclear D gene. V lost 5 bases, J lost 2 bases, and 15 bases lay in between. CDR3 length: 15 amino acids. The germline CDR1 and CDR2 sequences are LGHNA and YSLEER. The chain's CDR3 is CASSYGSALNYGYTF. CDR3 bases: TGCGCCAGCAGCTACGGGTCGGCCCTAAACTATGGCTACACCTTC.

This clonotype came up a few times. Here the CDR3 reads CASSSTPHEQYF. In nucleotides, the CDR3 is TGTGCCAGCAGTTCAACCCCCCACGAGCAGTACTTC. The chain recombines TRBV27 with TRBJ2-7; no definite D call. CDR3 length: 12 residues. CDR1 and CDR2 (germline): MNHEY, SMNVEV (reference sequence). V gave up 4 bases and J gave up 5 bases, with 9 bases separating them.

This clonotype showed up just a few times. The chain links TRBV5-1 to TRBJ1-1, with 12 nucleotides matching TRBD1. This CDR3 has 16 residues. Unmatched junction bases numbered 15, after V lost 5 bases and J lost 10 bases. Germline V gives CDR1 SGHRS, CDR2 YFSETQ. The CDR3 spells CASRLSGGTGGFPAFF. CDR3 in DNA: TGCGCCAGCAGACTCTCCGGGGGGACAGGGGGCTTTCCAGCTTTCTTT.

This sequence joins TRBV6-2 or TRBV6-3 and TRBJ1-1; D gene uncertain. Germline V gene data show CDR1 as MNHEY and CDR2 as SVGEGT. V was shortened by 5 bases and J by 1 base, with 14 bases between the two germline ends. CDR3 length equals 15 residues. CDR3 coding DNA: TGTGCCAGCAGTCGCCCGACTTGGTCGAACACTGAAGCTTTCTTT. It yields the protein CASSRPTWSNTEAFF.

This clonotype has more than one count but fewer than ten. The CDR3 DNA follows: TGTGCCAGTAGTATAGCGCCTAGCGGTGTTTATACAAGCTCCTACAATGAGCAGTTCTTC. Protein: CASSIAPSGVYTSSYNEQFF. This sequence joins TRBV19 and TRBJ2-1; 7 bases are shared with TRBD2. The V segment lost 1 base and the J segment 0 bases; nucleotides outside the gene matches: 15. There are 20 residues in the CDR3. The germline V gene encodes CDR1 LNHDA and CDR2 SQIVND (reference sequence).

About this clonotype itself: A much larger clone is a single base away; this may be a read error. V is TRBV29-1 and J is TRBJ1-1, with D unresolved. CDR1 SQVTM and CDR2 ANQGSEA come from the germline V gene. V was shortened by 6 bases and J by 1 base, with 12 bases between the two germline ends. This CDR3 has 13 residues. The chain's CDR3 is CSVTDGPNTEAFF. The CDR3 DNA follows: TGCAGCGTCACGGACGGACCGAACACTGAAGCTTTCTTT.

The chain uses TRBV20-1 and TRBJ2-3; TRBD2 aligns across 10 bases. The germline V gene encodes CDR1 DFQATT and CDR2 SNEGSKA (reference sequence). This CDR3 has 18 residues. J was trimmed by 5 bases and V by 3 bases; bases with no gene match: 17. The CDR3 sequence: CSARTSGLAPGEIDTQYF. Here the CDR3 DNA reads TGCAGTGCTAGGACGTCGGGACTAGCGCCAGGGGAGATAGATACGCAGTATTTT.

The chain couples TRBV12-3 or TRBV12-4 to TRBJ1-5; no clear D gene. V gave up 3 bases and J gave up 6 bases, with 12 bases separating them. The CDR3 is made up of 14 amino acids. The CDR3 loop reads CASSLKGTLQPQHF. As DNA, the CDR3 is TGTGCCAGCAGTTTGAAGGGAACCCTTCAGCCCCAGCATTTT.

This clonotype was counted between two and nine times. The gene calls are TRBV5-1 and TRBJ2-3; 9 nucleotides agree with TRBD2. CDR3 length: 15 amino acids. The ends lost 7 bases at V and 4 bases at J; junction bases unmatched: 10. Per the germline V gene, CDR1 is SGHRS and CDR2 is YFSETQ. The CDR3 loop reads CASAAELAGADTQYF. The CDR3 DNA reads TGCGCCAGCGCTGCGGAATTAGCGGGAGCAGATACGCAGTATTTT.

V and J are TRBV7-9 and TRBJ1-1, with D possibly TRBD1 on 5 matching bases. Deletions cut 0 bases from V and 5 bases from J, with 13 bases between. In germline, CDR1 is SEHNR, CDR2 FQNEAQ (reference sequence). This CDR3 comprises 15 residues. In DNA form, the CDR3 reads TGTGCCAGCAGCTTAGCGTCAGGGAGGAGGACTGAAGCTTTCTTT. This translates into CASSLASGRRTEAFF.

The chain carries TRBV5-1 and TRBJ2-1; 7 nucleotides align to TRBD2. The trim removed 1 base at V and 4 bases at J, leaving 5 bases unmatched. CDR3 length: 15 residues. Germline CDR1 and CDR2: SGHRS and YFSETQ. This CDR3 is CASSLSAGTYNEQFF. The CDR3 nucleotides read TGCGCCAGCAGCTTGTCAGCGGGGACGTACAATGAGCAGTTCTTC. Full variable domain (outside the CDR3, taken from reference TRBV5-1 and TRBJ2-1): KAGVTQTPRYLIKTRGQQVTLSCSPISGHRSVSWYQQTPGQGLQFLFEYFSETQRNKGNFPGRFSGRQFSNSRSEMNVSTLELGDSALYLCASSLSAGTYNEQFFGPGTRLTVL.